The present TCR beta chain was sequenced within a study of CD8 T cells in Susac syndrome. Stable or active relapsing-remitting multiple sclerosis, untreated and meeting revised McDonald criteria, defined the controls. TEMRA cells were FACS-enriched, with CD8+ and CD4+ T cells isolated negatively. The J segment lost 9 bases and the V segment lost 7 bases, leaving 9 bases of the junction unmatched. The CDR3 covers 16 residues. Points on this clonotype: The antigen remains undetermined.

Findings and limits, study-wide: Regarding the TCR sequencing and HLA analysis, the study admitted that a relatively small number of individuals were involved.

An input of roughly 0.5 to 1 ug of RNA was subjected to reverse transcription using random hexamers. Amplification of TCR beta CDR3 by immunoSEQ multiplex PCR spanned 54 Vbeta and 13 Jbeta. TCRdb called the immunoSEQ multiplex PCR reads again in MiXCR, with one record for every CDR3 protein. The repertoire holds 300,000 or so distinct CDR3 sequences, with just over 90% as singletons. The chain recombines TRBV12-3 or TRBV12-4 with TRBJ2-1, with 16 nucleotides matching TRBD2. This TCR came from a human donor with multiple sclerosis. Sequencing was performed on CD4+ T cells from PBMCs. CDR3 sequence reads: CASKQTGTSGRGEQFF. Written as DNA, the CDR3 is TGTGCCAGCAAACAAACCGGGACTAGCGGGAGGGGTGAGCAGTTCTTC.